This T cell receptor beta chain was captured by sequencing in a study of CD8+ T cells in alopecia areata. The sequencing template was cDNA reverse transcribed from extracted RNA. Here immunoSEQ multiplex PCR was the method, and the copy in TCRdb shows in-frame clones only, minus some. The data show 150,000 to 200,000 clones, roughly three fifths seen once. V was clipped by 6 bases and J by 6 bases, with 20 bases between them. Germline CDR1 reads SQVTM; CDR2 reads ANQGSEA. The CDR3 extends over 14 amino acids. Treatment given: oral pan-JAK inhibitor, 5-10 mg twice daily. V gene TRBV29-1 combines with J gene TRBJ1-1; TRBD1 is a possible D gene (6 bases). The clonotype originates from a human donor with alopecia areata. This specimen was CD4+ T cells sorted from blood, taken around week 50, from a patient treated with tofacitinib. The CDR3 here is CSVLPRQVDAEAFF. The CDR3 DNA follows: TGCAGCGTCCTACCCCGACAGGTAGATGCTGAAGCTTTCTTT.